This TCR beta chain appears in the sequencing data of a study of T cells in Graves' hyperthyroidism and ophthalmopathy. General study findings and limits: Peripheral blood also featured most of the thyroid clonotypes expanded above 0.001.

There were TCR beta CDR3 regions amplified from RNA transcripts. HTBI primers were used for first-round RT-PCR of the TCR CDR3. TCRdb itself ran the multiplex PCR reads through MiXCR, one entry per CDR3 protein. The sample shows 250,000 to 300,000 distinct CDR3 sequences, roughly 18% of them seen only once. CDR3 length: 13 residues. Germline V gene data show CDR1 as SGDLS and CDR2 as YYNGEE. With 2 bases removed from V and 3 bases from J, the gap between germline ends came to 8 bases. Points on this clonotype: Its target is unknown.

The chain recombines TRBV9 with TRBJ2-5; TRBD2 is a possible D gene (6 bases). The sample comprised blood. This TCR was sampled from a man aged 45-60 years with Graves' ophthalmopathy. The CDR3 is CASSVGGKETQYF. The DNA of the CDR3 is TGTGCCAGCAGCGTTGGGGGGAAAGAGACCCAGTACTTC.